This TCR beta chain was recorded in a study of T cells in localized non-small cell lung cancer (dated by TCRdb to between 2020 and 2021). Regarding the study in general: Comparing tumors with uninvolved tumor-adjacent lungs, the study looked at the T cell repertoires of approximately 240 patients with early-stage NSCLC. The cohort consisted of 200 to 250 treatment-naive NSCLC patients whose localized lung tumors had been resected. Of the NSCLC patients, over 120 were male and approximately 97 were female, and the mean age was about 69 years.

Counted from cysteine to phenylalanine, this CDR3 has 14 amino acids. The DNA shown is the 42-base CDR3, in frame from base 1. CDR1 and CDR2, looked up from the germline V gene, are SGHNT and YENEEA. V sheds 5 bases and J sheds 1 base, leaving 10 bases between their ends. To note about this clone: This receptor's antigen is unknown. No base quality information exists; no much larger clone differs at one position.

The immunoSEQ Assay was used to sequence TCR beta CDR3 regions from DNA. From the authors' description of their analysis: To compute T cell density, TCR beta template counts were normalized to usable DNA, which was estimated by amplifying housekeeping genes. The preseqR package was used to estimate richness by extrapolating to 400,000 templates for PBMC samples and to 120,000 templates for tissue samples. Clonality was calculated as one minus Pielou's evenness. Tissue-enriched TCRs were identified by differential abundance testing using productive amino-acid clonotypes, minimum total count 5 and alpha 0.1. Repertoire overlap between compartments was quantified with the Jaccard Index and Morisita Overlap Index. GLIPH clustered TCR beta CDR3s with public tetramer-defined viral CDR3s; viral motifs required at least three viral sequences plus V-gene enrichment. Entries here come from immuneACCESS through TCRdb and include only in-frame sequences with V and J called. Some clones fail to appear in such tables; in the studies checked, an unresolved V gene covers under half of the shortfall, and the cause of the remainder is unknown. V and J calls and clone size come straight from that table; D and trimming were deduced from the DNA. For this sample the table gives about 24,000 clones, of which about 80% were detected only once. The top ten constitute around 5% of the sample.

Broader findings and caveats from the paper: Because multi-region sequencing of the tumors was not done, intratumor heterogeneity could not be ruled out. Higher T cell density in blood was associated with longer overall survival, whereas higher clonality in adjacent lung was associated with shorter survival. Uninvolved tumor-adjacent lung showed the highest T cell clonality, higher than tumor, which suggests more focused antigenic responses in the uninvolved tumor-adjacent lung. A median of around 50 of the top 100 tumor clones were detected in paired uninvolved adjacent lung, and approximately 28 of these tumor clones were also found among the top 100 clones of the paired uninvolved adjacent lung. Because of the exploratory design, TCR variables were selected using unadjusted p-values without false-discovery rate correction.

At diagnosis, peripheral blood, uninvolved tumor-adjacent lung and tumor were collected and stored as a combination of fresh-frozen and FFPE material. Blood samples were analyzed as peripheral blood mononuclear cells for TCR repertoire profiling. The chain uses TRBV11-3 and TRBJ2-3; too little of a D gene remains to name it. Specimen: PBMCs, collected before any cancer treatment. The TCR comes from a man between 40 and 70 years old with stage II lung adenocarcinoma. The CDR3 protein is CASSPRSGTDTQYF. The DNA reads as follows: TGTGCCAGCAGCCCCCGGTCTGGCACAGATACGCAGTATTTT.